This T cell receptor beta chain was sequenced for a study of blood T cell repertoires in COVID-19. Germline V gene lookup returns CDR1 SGHNT and CDR2 YYREEE (reference sequence). Trimming removed 2 bases from V and 3 bases from J, with 8 bases in between. This CDR3 contains 13 residues. Some clones are missing from TCRdb's copy, which holds only in-frame ones; the method was immunoSEQ multiplex PCR. The sample holds roughly 70,000 clones; roughly 80% are singletons and the top ten take 2% to 2.5%. The sequencing sample was made of peripheral blood. This chain connects TRBV5-4 to TRBJ1-2, with D possibly TRBD1 on 5 matching bases. This TCR derives from a man in his 70s with COVID-19, enrolled during active disease. CDR3: CASSFVRDYGYTF. CDR3 nucleotide sequence: TGTGCCAGCAGCTTCGTCAGGGACTATGGCTACACCTTC.